This TCR beta chain was sequenced for a study of shared clonotypes between healthy human individuals. The overall study: With ages of 18 to 49, the donors were a couple of women and a few men.

The method was immunoSEQ multiplex PCR; TCRdb's version includes in-frame clones alone and lacks a portion of them. The sample holds roughly 640,000 clones; around 72% are singletons and the top ten take over 1.5%. Regarding this clone: Its target is not known.

The study, taken as a whole, reports: Larger estimated richness was generally recorded for naive subsets relative to memory subsets. Some clonotypes were shared by all four sorted-subset donors, while others were not shared. The non-shared ones had lower generation probabilities than the shared ones.

The sequence derives from a woman in her thirties in good health. The source material was memory CD4+ T cells sorted from blood. Subset of the sample: CD45RA-negative fraction.

The CDR3 coding sequence is TGTGCCAGCAGCTACCAGGGAAACTATGGCTACACCTTC. It encodes CASSYQGNYGYTF. The rearrangement uses TRBV7-8 and TRBJ1-2; maybe TRBD1 (5 bases). The germline gives CDR1 SGHVS, CDR2 FQNEAQ. V shed 4 bases and J shed 2 bases, with 8 bases lying between them. This CDR3 has 13 residues.